Listed here is a single TCR beta chain. No cognate antigen has been identified for it. There are no base qualities to consult, and no much larger clone falls within one base. The data are from a study of cytotoxic CD8 clonotypes in ibrutinib-treated CLL (dated by TCRdb to the early 2020s). A note on the overall study: In this cohort, around 14 patients were treatment-naive and approximately twelve were relapsed/refractory, while 17 to 18 had unmutated IGHV. Responses were partial in approximately 24 patients and complete in 2; after median about 70 months follow-up, about 15 stayed in remission and approximately 12 progressed. The response samples were drawn at a median of approximately twelve months into treatment, with a range of roughly 6 to 40 months. On average, each sample had roughly 250,000 productive templates and approximately 89,000 productive rearrangements. Of the 85 to 95 participants in the trial, about two dozen had longitudinal samples available. Cryopreserved peripheral blood mononuclear cells were obtained before treatment, at response, and at either sustained remission or disease progression. Every remission and progressive disease sample was obtained while ibrutinib was still being received by the patients.

V is trimmed back by 4 bases and J by 2 bases, and the junction contains 4 bases that no gene match accounts for. From the germline V gene (reference sequence), CDR1 is MNHEY and CDR2 is SMNVEV. From the cysteine up to the phenylalanine, the CDR3 has a length of 14 residues. The sequence is cut down to CDR3 DNA, 42 bases in frame from base 1. What the work shows at the level of the full study, not this receptor alone: Public clonotypes were rare and either shrank or stayed stable during treatment, and the rise in clonality at ibrutinib response reflected expansion of private clonotypes. Baseline clonality exceeded that of age-matched healthy donors and correlated strongly with circulating CD8+ T-cell counts. At ibrutinib response clonality went up, during sustained remission it held steady, and at progression it dropped back toward baseline. Sampling times were not matched between sustained-remission and progressing patients, and lymph node repertoires were not studied.

A MiSeq instrument was used for deep resolution sequencing, which targeted depths ranging from 1 in 1 million up to 1 in 200,000 T cells, with coverage averaging 10x for each clonotype. TCR beta libraries were generated with the immunoSEQ hsTCRB Kit. The authors' pipeline ran thus. Data were analyzed with ImmunoSEQ Data Assistant and ImmunoSEQ Analyzer, with V, D and J genes assigned per IMGT definitions. Clonality, which ranges from 0 to 1, was calculated as one minus the normalized Shannon entropy of productive rearrangement frequencies. Only overrepresented clonotypes making up at least 0.05% of the repertoire of each patient were included in the public clonotype analysis. Thirteen age-matched healthy donor repertoires from immuneACCESS were used as controls for clonality. In TCRdb, the immuneACCESS table is reduced to in-frame sequences with V and J assigned. These tables do not hold every clone; where another copy was compared, an unresolved V gene accounts for under half, and the others remain unexplained. V and J calls and clone size come straight from that table; D and trimming were deduced from the DNA. The sample table holds 100,000 or so clones, of which roughly 60% were seen once. The top ten hold under 45% of the sample.

Per the publication, the time point label means: around 2 years on ibrutinib. Roughly 2 micrograms of genomic DNA were extracted from cryopreserved PBMCs for TCR beta library preparation. High-throughput TCR beta sequencing was performed on longitudinal blood samples from CLL patients receiving ibrutinib monotherapy. The patients took part in an open-label, single-center phase 2 trial of ibrutinib monotherapy. The sample consisted of PBMCs, taken after 24 months of ibrutinib treatment. Recombination connected TRBV27 to TRBJ1-1, and TRBD1 matches 7 of the central bases. The origin of this receptor is a human donor with chronic lymphocytic leukemia. The CDR3: CASSSTGSNTEAFF. The DNA is TGTGCCAGCAGTTCGACAGGGAGTAACACTGAAGCTTTCTTT.